This T cell receptor (beta chain) came from a study of cytomegalovirus exposure and HLA in healthy donors. The CDR3 sequence is 15 residues long. Germline assignment: CDR1 SGDLS and CDR2 YYNGEE. Trimming took 3 bases from V and 0 from J, leaving 11 bases between them. As regards this clone: Its specificity is unknown.

General study points: There were 150 or so TCR beta chains listed as cytomegalovirus-associated. In a later analysis, a genetic analysis reported fewer productive-TCR N-insertions in an Asian-associated ancestry cluster than the cohort average. In vitro data verified a few CMV-associated chains as specific for CMV antigens. V- and J-gene trimming of TCR beta was linked (in a later analysis) to a missense DCLRE1C variant.

Both 60 Vbeta primers and 13 Jbeta primers went into the PCR. Repertoires were generated with immunoSEQ multiplex PCR, while TCRdb's copy carries only in-frame clones and drops some. The top ten clones hold less than 2.5% of a sample with 110,000 to 150,000 clones, around 84% of them seen once. This TCR was recovered from a boy younger than 10 in good health and CMV-seronegative. The sequencing input was PBMCs. V usage is TRBV9 and J usage is TRBJ2-3; no firm D call. DNA of the CDR3: TGTGCCAGCAGCGCCCAAAGTAGCAGCACAGATACGCAGTATTTT. Its protein product is CASSAQSSSTDTQYF.